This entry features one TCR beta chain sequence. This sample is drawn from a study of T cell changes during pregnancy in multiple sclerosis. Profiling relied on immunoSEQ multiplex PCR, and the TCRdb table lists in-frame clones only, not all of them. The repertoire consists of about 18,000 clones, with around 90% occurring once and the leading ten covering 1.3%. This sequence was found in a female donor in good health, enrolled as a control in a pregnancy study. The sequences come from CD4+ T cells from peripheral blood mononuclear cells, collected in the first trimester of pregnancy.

The CDR3 reads CASSSGRNSYNEQFF. In nucleotides, the CDR3 is TGTGCCAGCAGCTCCGGGAGAAACTCCTACAATGAGCAGTTCTTC. The J gene is TRBJ2-1, the V gene TRBV7-9, with D maybe TRBD2 (6 bases). Looked up from germline, CDR1 is SEHNR and CDR2 is FQNEAQ (reference sequence). V was trimmed by 4 bases and J by 0 bases, leaving 10 bases between them. The CDR3 contains 15 residues.